The sequence of this TCR beta chain was determined in a study of blood T cells in healthy people across ages. Study-wide points: Donor CMV infection status was unknown, possibly confounding age-related changes in expanded clonotypes.

Turning to this clonotype: Its antigen remains unidentified.

The CDR3 covers 15 residues. V was clipped by 0 bases and J by 6 bases, with 13 bases between them. Germline loops: CDR1 LGHNA, CDR2 YSLEER. Then a second PCR, running roughly 6 to 11 cycles, was carried out with a sample-barcoded 5' primer and a J-beta primer mix. TCRdb used MiXCR to reprocess the 5' RACE reads, holding one entry per CDR3 protein. The sample carries around 900,000 distinct CDR3 sequences, 51% recorded once. The chain uses TRBV4-3 and TRBJ2-3, with D hard to call. This receptor was identified in a woman aged 55-75 years in good health. The sample was blood. The CDR3, as DNA: TGCGCCAGCAGCCAAGAGAACGGGCCCGACGATACGCAGTATTTT. Translated, it gives CASSQENGPDDTQYF.